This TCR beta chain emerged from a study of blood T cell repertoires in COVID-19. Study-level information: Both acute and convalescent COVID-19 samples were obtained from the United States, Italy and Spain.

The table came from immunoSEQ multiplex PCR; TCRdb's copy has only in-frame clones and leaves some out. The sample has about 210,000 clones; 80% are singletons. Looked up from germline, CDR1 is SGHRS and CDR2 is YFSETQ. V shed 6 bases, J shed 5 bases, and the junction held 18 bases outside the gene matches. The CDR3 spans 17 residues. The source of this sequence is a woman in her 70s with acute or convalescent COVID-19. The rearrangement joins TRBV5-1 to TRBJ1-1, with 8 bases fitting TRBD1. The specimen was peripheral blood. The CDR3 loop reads CASIDSPIGQGGTEAFF. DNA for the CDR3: TGCGCCAGCATCGATTCTCCCATAGGACAGGGAGGAACTGAAGCTTTCTTT. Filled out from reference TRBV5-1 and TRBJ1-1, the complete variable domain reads KAGVTQTPRYLIKTRGQQVTLSCSPISGHRSVSWYQQTPGQGLQFLFEYFSETQRNKGNFPGRFSGRQFSNSRSEMNVSTLELGDSALYLCASIDSPIGQGGTEAFFGQGTRLTVV.